This is a list of T cell receptor beta chains from one sample in a study of T cell clonotyping in hematopoietic cell transplantation. The assay was immunoSEQ multiplex PCR, and TCRdb's table has in-frame clones only and misses some. The repertoire consists of approximately 70,000 clones, with 90% to 95% occurring once and the leading ten covering 1.6%. Material for sequencing was peripheral blood mononuclear cells. These receptors came from a man aged 50 or older in good health. Some clones in this sample may be carry-over from other donors' samples. Each CDR3 is given with its conserved first and last residue. A D gene is named only where the DNA matches it firmly. Only part of the rows carry a size: once, few, many, or a class if the clone is expanded.

CDR3aa: CAGTQGPYGYTF
CDR3nt: TGTGCCGGGACACAGGGGCCCTATGGCTACACCTTC
abundance: once
j_gene: TRBJ1-2
v_gene: TRBV30
d_gene: TRBD1

CDR3aa: CASSSYSSGRLYEQYF
CDR3nt: TGTGCCAGCAGCTCGTATTCTAGCGGGAGGCTCTACGAGCAGTACTTC
abundance: .
j_gene: TRBJ2-7
v_gene: TRBV7-6
d_gene: TRBD2

CDR3aa: CASSRMGGDNEQFF
CDR3nt: TGTGCCAGCAGCAGGATGGGGGGGGACAATGAGCAGTTCTTC
abundance: .
j_gene: TRBJ2-1
v_gene: TRBV11-3
d_gene: TRBD2

CDR3aa: CASSSRGANTGELFF
CDR3nt: TGTGCCAGCAGCTCGCGGGGGGCCAACACCGGGGAGCTGTTTTTT
abundance: .
j_gene: TRBJ2-2
v_gene: TRBV11-3
d_gene: TRBD2

CDR3aa: CASSLNAGGNEKLFF
CDR3nt: TGTGCCAGCAGCTTAAACGCAGGGGGAAATGAAAAACTGTTTTTT
abundance: once
j_gene: TRBJ1-4
v_gene: TRBV7-9
d_gene: TRBD1

CDR3aa: CAWSQGLLAGEQYF
CDR3nt: TGTGCCTGGAGTCAGGGGTTACTGGCCGGCGAGCAGTACTTC
abundance: .
j_gene: TRBJ2-7
v_gene: TRBV30
d_gene: .

CDR3aa: CASSMTGGYTF
CDR3nt: TGTGCCAGTAGTATGACAGGAGGCTACACCTTC
abundance: .
j_gene: TRBJ1-2
v_gene: TRBV19
d_gene: .

CDR3aa: CASSSGYEQYF
CDR3nt: TGTGCCAGCAGTTCCGGCTACGAGCAGTACTTC
abundance: .
j_gene: TRBJ2-7
v_gene: TRBV27
d_gene: .

CDR3aa: CASNLTGGIYEQYF
CDR3nt: TGTGCCAGCAACTTGACAGGGGGCATTTACGAGCAGTACTTC
abundance: .
j_gene: TRBJ2-7
v_gene: TRBV21-1
d_gene: .

CDR3aa: CATSRASTGNNQPQHF
CDR3nt: TGTGCCACCAGCAGAGCCTCCACAGGGAACAATCAGCCCCAGCATTTT
abundance: .
j_gene: TRBJ1-5
v_gene: TRBV15
d_gene: .

CDR3aa: CASSEVGQGNTEAFF
CDR3nt: TGTGCCAGCAGTGAAGTGGGACAGGGGAACACTGAAGCTTTCTTT
abundance: .
j_gene: TRBJ1-1
v_gene: TRBV6-1
d_gene: TRBD1

CDR3aa: CASSSTANTGELFF
CDR3nt: TGCGCCAGCAGCTCTACCGCAAACACCGGGGAGCTGTTTTTT
abundance: .
j_gene: TRBJ2-2
v_gene: TRBV5-1
d_gene: .

CDR3aa: CASSFVSGNEQYF
CDR3nt: TGTGCCAGCAGCTTTGTTAGCGGGAACGAGCAGTACTTC
abundance: .
j_gene: TRBJ2-7
v_gene: TRBV7-2
d_gene: TRBD2

CDR3aa: CASSQEYRWPEEQYF
CDR3nt: TGTGCCAGCAGCCAAGAGTACCGTTGGCCTGAAGAGCAGTACTTC
abundance: medium-sized
j_gene: TRBJ2-7
v_gene: TRBV4-2
d_gene: .

CDR3aa: CASSLSTGLQPQHF
CDR3nt: TGTGCCAGCAGCTTGTCGACAGGCTTACAGCCCCAGCATTTT
abundance: .
j_gene: TRBJ1-5
v_gene: TRBV7-8
d_gene: .

CDR3aa: CASSLEGDSPLHF
CDR3nt: TGCGCCAGCAGCTTGGAAGGTGATTCACCCCTCCACTTT
abundance: .
j_gene: TRBJ1-6
v_gene: TRBV5-1
d_gene: .

CDR3aa: CASSLRMDTQYF
CDR3nt: TGTGCCAGCAGCTTGCGGATGGATACGCAGTATTTT
abundance: .
j_gene: TRBJ2-3
v_gene: TRBV13
d_gene: .

CDR3aa: CASSNAGQGAGLGEKLFF
CDR3nt: TGTGCCAGCAGCAATGCGGGACAGGGGGCCGGGTTAGGAGAAAAACTGTTTTTT
abundance: .
j_gene: TRBJ1-4
v_gene: TRBV9
d_gene: TRBD1

CDR3aa: CAWSPMTGGFYGYTF
CDR3nt: TGTGCCTGGAGTCCGATGACAGGGGGGTTTTATGGCTACACCTTC
abundance: .
j_gene: TRBJ1-2
v_gene: TRBV30
d_gene: TRBD1

CDR3aa: CASIPGGAWNNYGYTF
CDR3nt: TGTGCCAGCATTCCGGGGGGCGCTTGGAACAACTATGGCTACACCTTC
abundance: once
j_gene: TRBJ1-2
v_gene: TRBV28
d_gene: .

CDR3aa: CSVDHTGYTDTQYF
CDR3nt: TGCAGCGTTGACCACACAGGTTACACAGATACGCAGTATTTT
abundance: once
j_gene: TRBJ2-3
v_gene: TRBV29-1
d_gene: .

CDR3aa: CANNDRVGSPLHF
CDR3nt: TGTGCCAACAACGACAGGGTTGGTTCACCCCTCCACTTT
abundance: .
j_gene: TRBJ1-6
v_gene: TRBV28
d_gene: TRBD1

CDR3aa: CASSLLAGGTEQYF
CDR3nt: TGCGCCAGCAGCTTGTTAGCGGGTGGTACCGAGCAGTACTTC
abundance: .
j_gene: TRBJ2-7
v_gene: TRBV5-1
d_gene: TRBD2